Presented here are 5 T cell receptor beta chains from one specimen sequenced in a study of early T cells in non-severe SARS-CoV-2 infection. A single record per CDR3 protein comes from TCRdb applying MiXCR to the 5' RACE reads. Here the sample spans about 60,000 distinct CDR3 sequences, around 8.9% being singletons. The sequenced sample consisted of whole blood. Receptor source: an adult who was a healthcare worker with PCR-confirmed SARS-CoV-2 infection or an uninfected control (not recorded which).

This clonotype was recorded at least ten times. This chain links TRBV2 with TRBJ2-7, with 8 bases matching TRBD1. Germline trimming cut 7 bases from V and 7 bases from J; bases unmatched to any gene: 12. CDR3 size: 14 residues. Germline CDR1 is SNHLY and CDR2 is FYNNEI. In DNA, the CDR3 is TGTGCCAGCAAATCGGACAGGGCCCTTGGGGAGCAGTACTTC. This encodes CASKSDRALGEQYF.

This clonotype was detected many times. This chain uses TRBV28 with TRBJ2-7; unclear D gene. The CDR3 covers 15 residues. Trimming cost V 1 base and J 0 bases, with 10 bases left between them. The germline CDR1 and CDR2 sequences are MDHEN and SYDVKM. The CDR3 here is CASSLLGASSYEQYF. Written as DNA, the CDR3 is TGTGCCAGCAGTTTATTGGGCGCAAGCTCCTACGAGCAGTACTTC.

This clonotype was seen at least ten times. The chain employs TRBV20-1 and TRBJ1-4; D is unresolved. Trimming pared 6 bases from V and 7 bases from J, leaving 18 bases between. The germline gives CDR1 DFQATT, CDR2 SNEGSKA (reference sequence). The CDR3 is 14 amino acids. The CDR3 here is CSASLMGRSEKLFF. The CDR3 DNA reads as TGCAGTGCCTCACTCATGGGTCGGAGTGAAAAACTGTTTTTT.

The table lists this clonotype with a few counts. The CDR3 here is CAISLEGDTQYF. CDR3 DNA sequence: TGTGCCATCAGCCTGGAGGGGGATACGCAGTATTTT. This chain connects TRBV10-3 to TRBJ2-3; TRBD2 might be the D (6 bases). The V gene lost 6 bases and the J gene lost 6 bases, with 10 bases spanning the gap. Per germline, CDR1 ENHRY and CDR2 SYGVKD. CDR3 size: 12 residues.

The genes are TRBV5-6 and TRBJ1-2, with TRBD1 as a possible D gene (6 bases). CDR1 is SGHDT and CDR2 is YYEEEE in the germline V gene. Trimming stripped 0 bases from V and 8 bases from J, with 11 bases between. The CDR3 is 13 residues long. Here the CDR3 reads CASSLASGAGYTF. CDR3 sequence (DNA): TGTGCCAGCAGCTTGGCCTCAGGGGCCGGCTACACCTTC.